This T cell receptor beta chain comes out of a study of shared T cell receptors in the human thymus. The V and J ends lost 4 bases and 1 base, in that order; junction bases with no gene match: 7. This CDR3 comprises 15 residues. Germline CDR1 MNHEY, CDR2 SVGAGI. The method was immunoSEQ multiplex PCR; TCRdb's version includes in-frame clones alone and lacks a portion of them. Here the sample spans 600,000 or so clones, approximately 87% being singletons. This same sample was also taken into another study, of human thymus T cells. Turning to that study: Having corrective surgery for congenital heart defects, healthy Finnish infants were the ones who donated. Corrective cardiac operations yielded the resected thymus tissue. Thymic and blood repertoires appeared to show biased V and J gene usage. Related studies found that unrelated individuals share highly overlapping thymic repertoires.

The sequenced sample was thymocytes. The receptor was isolated from a boy under three years old with a congenital heart defect. V and J are TRBV6-5 and TRBJ2-7; the match to TRBD1 covers 7 bases. This CDR3 is CASSSPGTVSYEQYF. The CDR3 DNA reads as TGTGCCAGCAGTTCCCCCGGGACAGTGTCCTACGAGCAGTACTTC.